This T cell receptor beta chain was sequenced during a study of tissue T cells after allogeneic stem cell transplantation. On the study more broadly: CD3+ T cells were flow-sorted when enough cells; otherwise DNA extracted directly.

A word on this clone: The antigen remains undetermined.

The CDR3 has 12 amino acids. Looked up from germline, CDR1 is LGHDT and CDR2 is YNNKEL (reference sequence). V was pared by 1 base and J by 9 bases, with 7 bases between. Notes on the study in general: TCR repertoires tracked anatomic similarity, regardless of disease or transplant status.

Assay: immunoSEQ multiplex PCR; the TCRdb copy retains only in-frame clones and omits some. The table shows roughly 25,000 clones, with 75% to 95% occurring only once. Specimen: blood, collected before transplantation. The chain is built from TRBV3-1 (or the pseudogene TRBV3-2) and TRBJ2-1; D possibly corresponds to TRBD2 (5 bases). This sequence was found in a male donor at least 60 years old who later had graft-versus-host disease after an allogeneic stem cell transplant. CDR3 sequence (DNA): TGTGCCAGCAGCCAAGTGGGAGCTGAGCAGTTCTTC. This gives the protein CASSQVGAEQFF.